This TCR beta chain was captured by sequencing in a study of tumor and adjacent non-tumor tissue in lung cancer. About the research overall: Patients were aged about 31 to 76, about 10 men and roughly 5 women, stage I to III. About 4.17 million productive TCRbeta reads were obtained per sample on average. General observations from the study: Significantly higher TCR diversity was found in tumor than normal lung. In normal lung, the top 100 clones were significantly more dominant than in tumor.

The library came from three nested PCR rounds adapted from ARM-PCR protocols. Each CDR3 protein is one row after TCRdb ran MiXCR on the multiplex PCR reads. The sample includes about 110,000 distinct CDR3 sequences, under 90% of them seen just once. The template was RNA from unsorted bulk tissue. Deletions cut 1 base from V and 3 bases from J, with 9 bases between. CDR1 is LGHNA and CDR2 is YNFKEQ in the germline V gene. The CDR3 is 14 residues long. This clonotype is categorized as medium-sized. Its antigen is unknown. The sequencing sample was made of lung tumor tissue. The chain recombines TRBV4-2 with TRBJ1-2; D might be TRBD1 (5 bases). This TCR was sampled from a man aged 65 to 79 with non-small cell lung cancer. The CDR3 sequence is CASSQVGVDYGYTF. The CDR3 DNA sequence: TGTGCCAGCAGCCAAGTGGGGGTTGACTATGGCTACACCTTC.